The subject of this entry is one T cell receptor beta chain. Antigen specificity is unknown. This CDR3 comprises 12 residues. Looked up from germline, CDR1 is MDHEN and CDR2 is SYDVKM. V was pared by 6 bases and J by 8 bases, with 11 bases between. The sample comes from a study of T cell responses to AZD1222 COVID-19 vaccine. Study-level points and caveats: Spike-specific TCR breadth and depth grew following two AZD1222 doses. Just a handful of AZD1222 recipients were seropositive at baseline. Clonal diversity may have been underestimated, and the donors were mostly white British, with more females than males.

Sequencing was performed with immunoSEQ multiplex PCR; in TCRdb, only in-frame clones are kept and a portion is missing. The data contain some 150,000 clones, more than 80% of them singletons. Recipients boosted at about 4 weeks or about 12 weeks are pooled. The starting material was peripheral blood, obtained 28 days after the second AZD1222 dose. The receptor was derived from an adult who received the AZD1222 COVID-19 vaccine. The rearrangement links TRBV28 to TRBJ2-1, with D uncertain. CDR3 in amino acids: CASSPTWDEQFF. CDR3 nucleotide sequence: TGTGCCAGCAGCCCCACCTGGGATGAGCAGTTCTTC.